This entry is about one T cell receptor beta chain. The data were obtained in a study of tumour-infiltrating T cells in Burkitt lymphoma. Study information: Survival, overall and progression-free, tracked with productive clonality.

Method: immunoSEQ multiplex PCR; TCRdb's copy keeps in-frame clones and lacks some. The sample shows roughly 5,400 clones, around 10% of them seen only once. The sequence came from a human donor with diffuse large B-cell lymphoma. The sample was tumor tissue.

The CDR3 reads CSVDSPENNYGYTF. As DNA, the CDR3 is TGCAGCGTTGATTCCCCAGAGAATAACTATGGCTACACCTTC. This chain uses TRBV29-1 with TRBJ1-2; D uncertain. V lost 3 bases and J lost 1, with 12 bases in between. Germline V gene lookup returns CDR1 SQVTM and CDR2 ANQGSEA. The CDR3 is 14 amino acids.